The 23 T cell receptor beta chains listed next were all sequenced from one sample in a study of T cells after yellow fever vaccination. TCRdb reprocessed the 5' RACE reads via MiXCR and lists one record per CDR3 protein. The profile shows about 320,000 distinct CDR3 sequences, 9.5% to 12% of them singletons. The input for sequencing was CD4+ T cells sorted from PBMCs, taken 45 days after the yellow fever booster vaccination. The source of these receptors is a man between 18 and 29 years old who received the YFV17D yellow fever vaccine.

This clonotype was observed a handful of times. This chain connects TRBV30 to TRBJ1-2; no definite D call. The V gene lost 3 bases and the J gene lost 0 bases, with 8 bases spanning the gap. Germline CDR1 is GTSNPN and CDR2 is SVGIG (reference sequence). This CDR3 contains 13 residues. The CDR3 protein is CAWRTQANYGYTF. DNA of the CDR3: TGTGCCTGGAGAACCCAGGCTAACTATGGCTACACCTTC. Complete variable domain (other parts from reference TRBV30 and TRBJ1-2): SQTIHQWPATLVQPVGSPLSLECTVEGTSNPNLYWYRQAAGRGLQLLFYSVGIGQISSEVPQNLSASRPQDRQFILSSKKLLLSDSGFYLCAWRTQANYGYTFGSGTRLTVV.

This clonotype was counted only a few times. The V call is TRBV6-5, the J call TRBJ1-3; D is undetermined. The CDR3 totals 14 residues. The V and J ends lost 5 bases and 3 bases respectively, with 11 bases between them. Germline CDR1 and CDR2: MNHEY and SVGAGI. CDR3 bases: TGTGCCAGCAGTCCCCAGTGGGATGGAAACACCATATATTTT. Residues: CASSPQWDGNTIYF.

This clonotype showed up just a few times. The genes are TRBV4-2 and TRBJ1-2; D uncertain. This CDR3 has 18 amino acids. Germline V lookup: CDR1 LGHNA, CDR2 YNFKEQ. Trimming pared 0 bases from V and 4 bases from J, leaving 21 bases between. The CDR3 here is CASSQEGLKFLSGYGYTF. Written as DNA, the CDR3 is TGTGCCAGCAGCCAAGAAGGATTGAAGTTTTTATCTGGCTATGGCTACACCTTC.

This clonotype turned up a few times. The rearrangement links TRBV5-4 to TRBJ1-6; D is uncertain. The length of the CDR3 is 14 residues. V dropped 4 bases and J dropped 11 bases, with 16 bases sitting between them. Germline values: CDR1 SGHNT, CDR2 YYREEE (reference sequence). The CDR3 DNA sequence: TGTGCCAGCAGCCCGGCCGGGGTAGGGCCACCCCTCCACTTT. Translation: CASSPAGVGPPLHF. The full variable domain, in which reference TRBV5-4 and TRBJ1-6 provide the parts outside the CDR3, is ETGVTQSPTHLIKTRGQQVTLRCSSQSGHNTVSWYQQALGQGPQFIFQYYREEENGRGNFPPRFSGLQFPNYSSELNVNALELDDSALYLCASSPAGVGPPLHFGNGTRLTVT.

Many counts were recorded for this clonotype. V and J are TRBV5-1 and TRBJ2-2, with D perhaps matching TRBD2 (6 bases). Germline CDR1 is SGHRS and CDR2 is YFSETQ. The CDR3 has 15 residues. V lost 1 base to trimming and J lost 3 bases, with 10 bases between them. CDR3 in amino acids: CASSLKASDTGELFF. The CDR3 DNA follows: TGCGCCAGCAGCTTGAAGGCTAGCGACACCGGGGAGCTGTTTTTT.

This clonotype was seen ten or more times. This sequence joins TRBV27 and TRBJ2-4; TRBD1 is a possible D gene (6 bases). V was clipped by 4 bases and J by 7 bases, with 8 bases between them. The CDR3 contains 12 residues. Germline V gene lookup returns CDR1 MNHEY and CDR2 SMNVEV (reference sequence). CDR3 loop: CASSSQGNIQYF. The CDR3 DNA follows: TGTGCCAGCAGTTCCCAGGGGAACATTCAGTACTTC.

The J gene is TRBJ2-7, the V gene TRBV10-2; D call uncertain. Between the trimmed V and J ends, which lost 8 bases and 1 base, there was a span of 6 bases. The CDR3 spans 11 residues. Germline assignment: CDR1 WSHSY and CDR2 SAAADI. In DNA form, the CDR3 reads TGCGCCAGCGGACGGTCCTACGAGCAGTACTTC. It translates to CASGRSYEQYF.

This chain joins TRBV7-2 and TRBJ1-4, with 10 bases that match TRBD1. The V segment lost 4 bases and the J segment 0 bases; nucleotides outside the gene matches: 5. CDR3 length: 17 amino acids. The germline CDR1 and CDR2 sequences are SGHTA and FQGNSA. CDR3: CASSWGGTGATNEKLFF. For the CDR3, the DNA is TGTGCCAGCAGCTGGGGGGGGACAGGGGCAACTAATGAAAAACTGTTTTTT. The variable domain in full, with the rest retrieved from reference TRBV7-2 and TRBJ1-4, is GAGVSQSPSNKVTEKGKDVELRCDPISGHTALYWYRQSLGQGLEFLIYFQGNSAPDKSGLPSDRFSAERTGGSVSTLTIQRTQQEDSAVYLCASSWGGTGATNEKLFFGSGTQLSVL.

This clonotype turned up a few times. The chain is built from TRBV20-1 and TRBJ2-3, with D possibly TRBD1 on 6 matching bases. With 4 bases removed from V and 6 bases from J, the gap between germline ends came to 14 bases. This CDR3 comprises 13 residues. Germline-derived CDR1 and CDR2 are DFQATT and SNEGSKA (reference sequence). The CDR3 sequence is CSATSHRVDTQYF. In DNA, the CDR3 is TGCAGTGCTACGAGTCACAGGGTTGATACGCAGTATTTT.

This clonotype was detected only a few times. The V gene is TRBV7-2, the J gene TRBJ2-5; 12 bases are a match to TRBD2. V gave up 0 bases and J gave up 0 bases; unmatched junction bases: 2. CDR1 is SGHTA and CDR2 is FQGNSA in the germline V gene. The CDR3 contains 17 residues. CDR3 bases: TGTGCCAGCAGCTTAGCCCTAGCGGGGGGGTACCAAGAGACCCAGTACTTC. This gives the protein CASSLALAGGYQETQYF.

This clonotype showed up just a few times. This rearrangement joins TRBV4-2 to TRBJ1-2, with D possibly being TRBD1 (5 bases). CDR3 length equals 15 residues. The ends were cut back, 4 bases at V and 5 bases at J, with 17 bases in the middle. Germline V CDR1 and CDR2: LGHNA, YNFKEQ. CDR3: CASSPTGTPGYGYTF. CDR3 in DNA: TGTGCCAGCAGCCCGACCGGGACTCCAGGTTATGGCTACACCTTC.

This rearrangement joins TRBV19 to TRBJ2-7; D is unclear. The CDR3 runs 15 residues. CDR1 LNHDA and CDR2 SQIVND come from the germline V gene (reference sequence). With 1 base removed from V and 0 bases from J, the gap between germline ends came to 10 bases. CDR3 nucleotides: TGTGCCAGTAGTATAGGGACGACGAGCTCCTACGAGCAGTACTTC. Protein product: CASSIGTTSSYEQYF.

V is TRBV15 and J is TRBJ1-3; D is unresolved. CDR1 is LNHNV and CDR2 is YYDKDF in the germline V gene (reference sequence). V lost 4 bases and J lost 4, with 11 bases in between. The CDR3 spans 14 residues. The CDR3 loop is CATSKFRNGNTIYF. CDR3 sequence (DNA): TGTGCCACCAGCAAGTTTAGGAACGGAAACACCATATATTTT.

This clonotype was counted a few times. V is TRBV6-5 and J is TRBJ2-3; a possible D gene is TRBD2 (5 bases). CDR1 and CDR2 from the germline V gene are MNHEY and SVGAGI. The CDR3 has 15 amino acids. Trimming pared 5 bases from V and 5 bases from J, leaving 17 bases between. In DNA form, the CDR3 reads TGTGCCAGCAGTCCCTCGGGGAGTTATGGAGATACGCAGTATTTT. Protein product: CASSPSGSYGDTQYF.

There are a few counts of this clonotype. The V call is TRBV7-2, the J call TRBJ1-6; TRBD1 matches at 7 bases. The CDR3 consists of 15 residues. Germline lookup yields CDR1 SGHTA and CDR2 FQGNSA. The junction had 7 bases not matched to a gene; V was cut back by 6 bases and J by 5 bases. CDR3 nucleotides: TGTGCCAGCAGACCCACCGGGACAGATAATTCACCCCTCCACTTT. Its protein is CASRPTGTDNSPLHF.

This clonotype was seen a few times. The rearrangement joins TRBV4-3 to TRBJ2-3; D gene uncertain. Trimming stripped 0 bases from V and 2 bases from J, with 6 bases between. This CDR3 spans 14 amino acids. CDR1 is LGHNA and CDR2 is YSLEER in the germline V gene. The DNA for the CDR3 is TGCGCCAGCAGCCAAGAAATCTACACAGATACGCAGTATTTT. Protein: CASSQEIYTDTQYF.

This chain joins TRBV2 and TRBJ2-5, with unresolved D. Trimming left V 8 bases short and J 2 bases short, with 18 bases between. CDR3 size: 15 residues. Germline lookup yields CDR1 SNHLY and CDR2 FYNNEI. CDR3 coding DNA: TGTGCCAGCCATCCCCCGGGCCAACGGCAAGAGACCCAGTACTTC. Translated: CASHPPGQRQETQYF.

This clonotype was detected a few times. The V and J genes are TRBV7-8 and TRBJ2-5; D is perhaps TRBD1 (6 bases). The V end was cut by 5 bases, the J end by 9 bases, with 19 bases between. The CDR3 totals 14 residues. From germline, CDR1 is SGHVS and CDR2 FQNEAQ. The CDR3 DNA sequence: TGTGCCAGCAGCGAGCTCAGGGGAAAGCGGTCCCAGTACTTC. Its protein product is CASSELRGKRSQYF.

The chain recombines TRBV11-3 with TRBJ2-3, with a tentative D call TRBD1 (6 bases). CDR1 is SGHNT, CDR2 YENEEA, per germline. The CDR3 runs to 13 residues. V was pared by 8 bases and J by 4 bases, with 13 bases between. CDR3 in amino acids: CASGIQGADTQYF. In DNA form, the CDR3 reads TGTGCCAGCGGAATACAGGGCGCAGATACGCAGTATTTT.

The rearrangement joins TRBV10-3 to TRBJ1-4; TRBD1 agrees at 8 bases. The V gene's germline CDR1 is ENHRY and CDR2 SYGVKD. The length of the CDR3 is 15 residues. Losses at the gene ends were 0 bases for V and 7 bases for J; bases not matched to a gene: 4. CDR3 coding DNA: TGTGCCATCAGTGAGTCGAATGGACAGGGTGAAAAACTGTTTTTT. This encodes CAISESNGQGEKLFF.

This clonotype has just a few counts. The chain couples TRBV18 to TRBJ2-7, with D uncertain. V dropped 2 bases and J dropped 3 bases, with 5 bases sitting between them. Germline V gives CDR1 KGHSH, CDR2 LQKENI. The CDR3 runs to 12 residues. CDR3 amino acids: CASSPSLYEQYV. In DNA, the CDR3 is TGTGCCAGCTCACCATCCCTCTACGAGCAGTACGTC.

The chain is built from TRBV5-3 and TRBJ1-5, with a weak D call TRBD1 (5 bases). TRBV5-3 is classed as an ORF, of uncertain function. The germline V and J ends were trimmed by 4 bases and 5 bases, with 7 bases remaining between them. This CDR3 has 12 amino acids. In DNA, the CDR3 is TGTGCCAGAAGCGTGGGGGATCAGCCCCAGCATTTT. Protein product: CARSVGDQPQHF.

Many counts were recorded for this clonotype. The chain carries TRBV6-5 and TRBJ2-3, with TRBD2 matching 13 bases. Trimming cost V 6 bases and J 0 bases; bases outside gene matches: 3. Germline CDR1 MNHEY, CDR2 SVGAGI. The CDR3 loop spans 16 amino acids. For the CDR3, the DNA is TGTGCCAGCAGAAGACTAGCGGGGGGTAGCACAGATACGCAGTATTTT. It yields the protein CASRRLAGGSTDTQYF.